These T cell receptor beta chains were read from a single sample in a study of regulatory T cells in long-lasting Graves disease. A single record per CDR3 protein comes from TCRdb applying MiXCR to the multiplex PCR reads. The repertoire holds approximately 270,000 distinct CDR3 sequences, with around 19% as singletons. The same specimen was also included in a second study, on T cells in Graves' hyperthyroidism and ophthalmopathy.

The sequencing used peripheral blood mononuclear cells (PBMCs), collected at new diagnosis, from a patient treated with antithyroid drugs. The receptors shown here come from a woman aged 25 to 39 with Graves disease. CDR3s include the opening cysteine and the closing phenylalanine or tryptophan. A D gene is named only where the DNA matches it firmly. The size field is filled for only some rows; it gives once, few, many or a size class.

D gene: TRBD1
clone size: many
J gene: TRBJ1-4
V gene: TRBV5-1
CDR3 DNA: TGCGCCAGCAGCTCGGGGACAGGTCGAGGATATGAAAAACTGTTTTTT
CDR3 protein: CASSSGTGRGYEKLFF

D gene: NA
clone size: NA
J gene: TRBJ2-7
V gene: TRBV11-1
CDR3 DNA: TGTGCCAGCAGCCGACAGGTCGCCTACGAGCAGTACTTC
CDR3 protein: CASSRQVAYEQYF

D gene: NA
clone size: NA
J gene: TRBJ2-7
V gene: TRBV19
CDR3 DNA: TGTGCCAGTGGGGAAGGGGGACTCCCTGCCCACGAGCAGTACTTC
CDR3 protein: CASGEGGLPAHEQYF

D gene: TRBD1
clone size: many
J gene: TRBJ1-6
V gene: TRBV5-1
CDR3 DNA: TGCGCCAGCAGCTTGGGGGGACAGGGAGGATCACCCCTCCACTTT
CDR3 protein: CASSLGGQGGSPLHF

D gene: NA
clone size: many
J gene: TRBJ1-2
V gene: TRBV2
CDR3 DNA: TGTGCCAGCAGTTCCCCGGGGCTGTATGGCTACACCTTC
CDR3 protein: CASSSPGLYGYTF

D gene: TRBD1
clone size: many
J gene: TRBJ1-2
V gene: TRBV7-9
CDR3 DNA: TGTGCCAGCAGCGGGGGGGCAGGGGGCAACTATGGCTACACCTTC
CDR3 protein: CASSGGAGGNYGYTF

D gene: NA
clone size: NA
J gene: TRBJ2-5
V gene: TRBV12-3/TRBV12-4
CDR3 DNA: TGTGCCAGCAGCTTAATCGGGACGGACCAAGAGACCCAGTACTTC
CDR3 protein: CASSLIGTDQETQYF

D gene: NA
clone size: many
J gene: TRBJ2-5
V gene: TRBV20-1
CDR3 DNA: TGCAGTGCGGGCCGGAGGGTAGAGACCCAGTACTTC
CDR3 protein: CSAGRRVETQYF

D gene: TRBD1
clone size: many
J gene: TRBJ2-3
V gene: TRBV4-1
CDR3 DNA: TGCGCCAGCAGTCATATATGGGGACAGGGGGTAGGAGATACGCAGTATTTT
CDR3 protein: CASSHIWGQGVGDTQYF

D gene: TRBD1
clone size: NA
J gene: TRBJ1-1
V gene: TRBV12-3/TRBV12-4
CDR3 DNA: TGTGCCAGCAAGCTCTGGGGACAGGGGCCCACCGAAGCTTTCTTT
CDR3 protein: CASKLWGQGPTEAFF